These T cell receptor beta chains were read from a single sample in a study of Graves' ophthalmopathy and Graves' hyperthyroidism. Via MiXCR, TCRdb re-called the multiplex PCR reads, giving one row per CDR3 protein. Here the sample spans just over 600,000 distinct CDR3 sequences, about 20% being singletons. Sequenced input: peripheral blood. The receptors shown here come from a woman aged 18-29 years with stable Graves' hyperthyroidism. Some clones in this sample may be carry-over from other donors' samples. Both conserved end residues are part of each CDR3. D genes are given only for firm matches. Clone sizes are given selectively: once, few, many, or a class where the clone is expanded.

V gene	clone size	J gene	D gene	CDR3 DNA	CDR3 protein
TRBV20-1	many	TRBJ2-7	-	TGCAGTGCAAACTGGGGATACGAGCAGTACTTC	CSANWGYEQYF
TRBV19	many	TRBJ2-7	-	TGTGCCAGTAGTATCGCGACAGGACCCTACGAGCAGTACTTC	CASSIATGPYEQYF
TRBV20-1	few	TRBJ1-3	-	TGCAGTGCTACTTATACAGAACTCTCTGGAAACACCATATATTTT	CSATYTELSGNTIYF
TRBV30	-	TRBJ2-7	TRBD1	TGTGCCTGGAGTGCCCACAGGGGAATCTACGAGCAGTACTTC	CAWSAHRGIYEQYF
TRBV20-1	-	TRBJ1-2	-	TGCAGTGCTAGAGTTCGACCCACCGGGCCACAAATCTATGGCTACACCTTC	CSARVRPTGPQIYGYTF
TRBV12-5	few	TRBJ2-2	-	TGTGCTAGTGGTTGGGGGGCCAGCGGGGAGCTGTTTTTT	CASGWGASGELFF
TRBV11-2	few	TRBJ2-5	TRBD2	TGTGCCAGCAGCTGGGGAGGGACTAGCGGGGCTCAAGAGACCCAGTACTTC	CASSWGGTSGAQETQYF
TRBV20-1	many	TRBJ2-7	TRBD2	TGCAGTGCTAGTGGTTATGAGCGGGAGCCTTACGAGCAGTACTTC	CSASGYEREPYEQYF
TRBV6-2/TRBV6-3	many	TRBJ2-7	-	TGTGCCAGCAGACAGACGGGGGAGCAGTACTTC	CASRQTGEQYF
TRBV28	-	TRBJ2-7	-	TGTGCCAGCAGTTTACGGGCAGAAACCTACGAGCAGTACTTC	CASSLRAETYEQYF
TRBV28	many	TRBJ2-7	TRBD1	TGTGCCAGCAGTTTATTTGGGACAGGTGGCTACGAGCAGTACTTC	CASSLFGTGGYEQYF
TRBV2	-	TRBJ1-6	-	TGTGCCAGCAGTGAACGGGGGGATTCACCCCTCCACTTT	CASSERGDSPLHF
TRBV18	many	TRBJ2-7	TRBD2	TGTGCCAGCTCCTCCGCGAGCGGGAGATACGAGCAGTACTTC	CASSSASGRYEQYF
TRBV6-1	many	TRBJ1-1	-	TGTGCCAGCATCAAGATCCTCGGGACCTTAAACACTGAAGCTTTCTTT	CASIKILGTLNTEAFF
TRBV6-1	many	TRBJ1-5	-	TGTGCCAGCAGTGGAGGAGTGCTGACACATCAGCCCCAGCATTTT	CASSGGVLTHQPQHF
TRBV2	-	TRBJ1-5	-	TGTGCCAGCGGTGGGGGACACTTTAGCAATCAGCCCCAGCATTTT	CASGGGHFSNQPQHF
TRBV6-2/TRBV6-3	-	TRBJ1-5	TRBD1	TGTGCCAGAGGCTCCGACGACAGGGGCAATCAGCCCCAGCATTTT	CARGSDDRGNQPQHF
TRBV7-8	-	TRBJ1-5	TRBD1	TGTGCCAGCAGCCTCGGGACAGTAGAGGATCAGCCCCAGCATTTT	CASSLGTVEDQPQHF
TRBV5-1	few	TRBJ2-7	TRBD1	TGCGCCAGCAGCCGGAGCCGGGACAGGTCCTACGAGCAGTACTTC	CASSRSRDRSYEQYF
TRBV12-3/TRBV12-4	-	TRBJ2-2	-	TGTGCCAGCAGTTTAGGGTTGGGTCGGGGGCCCTCAACCGGGGAGCTGTTTTTT	CASSLGLGRGPSTGELFF
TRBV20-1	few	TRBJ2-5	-	TGCAGTGCTCTCCCGGTAGCGCCCAGGGGAGAGACCCAGTACTTC	CSALPVAPRGETQYF
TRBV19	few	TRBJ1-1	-	TGTGCCAGTAGTCCCCTCAGTGTCGCTGATGCTTTCTTT	CASSPLSVADAFF
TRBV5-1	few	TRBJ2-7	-	TGCGCCAGCAGCTTGGGACAACGCGTCGACGAGCAGTACTTC	CASSLGQRVDEQYF
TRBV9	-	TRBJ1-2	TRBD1	TGTGCCAGCAGCCGGGGACAGGGGGGGTGGAACTATGGCTACACCTTC	CASSRGQGGWNYGYTF
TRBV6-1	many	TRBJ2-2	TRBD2	TGTGCCAGCAGGGCTGGGGGAGGGTCTAACACCGGGGAGCTGTTTTTT	CASRAGGGSNTGELFF
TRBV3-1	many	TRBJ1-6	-	TGTGCCAGCAGCCAAGTCAGTGGGTGGGGCCATGCTCAATGGTCACCCCTCCACTTT	CASSQVSGWGHAQWSPLHF